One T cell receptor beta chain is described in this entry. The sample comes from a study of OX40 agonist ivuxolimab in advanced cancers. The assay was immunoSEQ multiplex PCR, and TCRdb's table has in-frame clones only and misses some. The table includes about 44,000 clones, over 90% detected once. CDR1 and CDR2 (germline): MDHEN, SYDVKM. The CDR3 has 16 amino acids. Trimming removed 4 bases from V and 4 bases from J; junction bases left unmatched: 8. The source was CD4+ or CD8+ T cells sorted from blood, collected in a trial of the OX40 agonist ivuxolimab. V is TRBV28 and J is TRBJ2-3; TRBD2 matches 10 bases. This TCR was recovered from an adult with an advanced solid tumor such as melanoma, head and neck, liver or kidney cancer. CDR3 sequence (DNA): TGTGCCAGCAGTTCCCTAGCGGGAGTAACTGCAGATACGCAGTATTTT. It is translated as CASSSLAGVTADTQYF.